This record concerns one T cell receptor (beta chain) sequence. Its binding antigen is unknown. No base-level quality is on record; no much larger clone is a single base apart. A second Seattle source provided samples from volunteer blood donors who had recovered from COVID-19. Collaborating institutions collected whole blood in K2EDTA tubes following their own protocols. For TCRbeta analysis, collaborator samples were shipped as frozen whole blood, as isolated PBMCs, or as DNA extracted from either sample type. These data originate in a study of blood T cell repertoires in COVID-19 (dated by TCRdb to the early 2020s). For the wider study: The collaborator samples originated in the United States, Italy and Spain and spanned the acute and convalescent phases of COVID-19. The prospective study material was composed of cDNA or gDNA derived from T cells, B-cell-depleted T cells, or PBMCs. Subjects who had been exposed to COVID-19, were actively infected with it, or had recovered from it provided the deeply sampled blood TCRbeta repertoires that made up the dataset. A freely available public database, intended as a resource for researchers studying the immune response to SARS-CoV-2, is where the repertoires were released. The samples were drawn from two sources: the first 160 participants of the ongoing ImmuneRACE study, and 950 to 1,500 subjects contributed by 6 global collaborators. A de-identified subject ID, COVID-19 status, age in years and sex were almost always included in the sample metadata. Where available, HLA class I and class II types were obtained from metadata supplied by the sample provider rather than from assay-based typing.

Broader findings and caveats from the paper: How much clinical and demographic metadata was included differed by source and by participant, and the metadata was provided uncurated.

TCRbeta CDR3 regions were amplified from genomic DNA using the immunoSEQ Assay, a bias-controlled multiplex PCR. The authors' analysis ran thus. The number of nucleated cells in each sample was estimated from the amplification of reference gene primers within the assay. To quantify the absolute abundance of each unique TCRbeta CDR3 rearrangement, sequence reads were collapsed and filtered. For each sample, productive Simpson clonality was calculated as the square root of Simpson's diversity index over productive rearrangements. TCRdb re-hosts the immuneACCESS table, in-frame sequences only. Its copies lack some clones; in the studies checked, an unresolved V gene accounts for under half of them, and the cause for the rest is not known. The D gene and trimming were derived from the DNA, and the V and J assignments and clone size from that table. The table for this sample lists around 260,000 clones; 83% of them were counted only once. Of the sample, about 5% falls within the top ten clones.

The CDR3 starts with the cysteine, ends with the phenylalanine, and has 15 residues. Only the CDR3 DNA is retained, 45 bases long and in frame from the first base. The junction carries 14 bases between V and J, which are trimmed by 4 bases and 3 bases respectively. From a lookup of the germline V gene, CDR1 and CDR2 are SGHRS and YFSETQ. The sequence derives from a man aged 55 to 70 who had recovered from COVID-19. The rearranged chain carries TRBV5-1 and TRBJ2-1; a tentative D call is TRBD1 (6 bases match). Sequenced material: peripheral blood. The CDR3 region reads CASSVEGDNYNEQFF. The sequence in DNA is TGCGCCAGCAGCGTGGAAGGGGACAACTACAATGAGCAGTTCTTC. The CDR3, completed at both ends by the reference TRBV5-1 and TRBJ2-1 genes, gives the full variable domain KAGVTQTPRYLIKTRGQQVTLSCSPISGHRSVSWYQQTPGQGLQFLFEYFSETQRNKGNFPGRFSGRQFSNSRSEMNVSTLELGDSALYLCASSVEGDNYNEQFFGPGTRLTVL.